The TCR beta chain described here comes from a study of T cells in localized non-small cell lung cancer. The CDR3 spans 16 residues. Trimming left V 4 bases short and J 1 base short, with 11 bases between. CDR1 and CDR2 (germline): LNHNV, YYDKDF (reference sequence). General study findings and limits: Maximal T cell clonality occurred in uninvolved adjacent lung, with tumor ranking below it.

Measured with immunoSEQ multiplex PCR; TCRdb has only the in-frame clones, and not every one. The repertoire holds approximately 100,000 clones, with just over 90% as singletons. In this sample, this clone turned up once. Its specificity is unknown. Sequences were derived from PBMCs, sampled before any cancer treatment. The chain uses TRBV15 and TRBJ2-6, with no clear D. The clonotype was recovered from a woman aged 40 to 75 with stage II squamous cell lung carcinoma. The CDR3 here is CATSTRLGSGANVLTF. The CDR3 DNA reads TGTGCCACCAGCACCCGCTTGGGGTCTGGGGCCAACGTCCTGACTTTC.